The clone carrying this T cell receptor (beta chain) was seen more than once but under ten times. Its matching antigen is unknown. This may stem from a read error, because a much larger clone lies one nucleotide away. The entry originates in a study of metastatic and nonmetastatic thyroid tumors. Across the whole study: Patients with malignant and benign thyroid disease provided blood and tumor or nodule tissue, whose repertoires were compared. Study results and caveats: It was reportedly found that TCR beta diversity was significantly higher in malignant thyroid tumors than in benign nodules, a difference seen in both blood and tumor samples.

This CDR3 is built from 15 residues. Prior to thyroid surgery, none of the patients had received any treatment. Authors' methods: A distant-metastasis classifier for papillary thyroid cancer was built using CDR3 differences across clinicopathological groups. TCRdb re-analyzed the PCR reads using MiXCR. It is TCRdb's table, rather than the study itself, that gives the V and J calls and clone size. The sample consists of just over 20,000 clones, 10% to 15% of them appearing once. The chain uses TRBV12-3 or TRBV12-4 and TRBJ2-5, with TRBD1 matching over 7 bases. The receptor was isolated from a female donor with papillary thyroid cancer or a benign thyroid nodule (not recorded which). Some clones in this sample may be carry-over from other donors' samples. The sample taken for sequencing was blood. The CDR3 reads CASSLRRGGVETQYF. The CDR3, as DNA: TGCGCCAGCAGTTTACGCCGAGGGGGCGTGGAGACCCAGTACTTC.